This passage covers 24 T cell receptor beta chains from one sample sequenced in a study of early T cells in non-severe SARS-CoV-2 infection. TCRdb used MiXCR to reprocess the 5' RACE reads, holding one entry per CDR3 protein. The table includes fewer than 100,000 distinct CDR3 sequences, around 9.9% detected once. Sample: whole blood. The receptors originated from an adult who was a healthcare worker with PCR-confirmed SARS-CoV-2 infection or an uninfected control (not recorded which).

The chain uses TRBV5-5 and TRBJ1-2; TRBD1 agrees at 8 bases. This CDR3 spans 14 amino acids. After removal of 4 bases from V and 7 bases from J, the junction contained 9 bases not matched to a gene. Looked up from germline, CDR1 is SGHKS and CDR2 is YYEKEE (reference sequence). CDR3 loop: CASSPGQGRPGYTF. The CDR3 nucleotides read TGTGCCAGCAGCCCCGGACAGGGTAGGCCTGGCTACACCTTC.

This clonotype appeared many times. V gene TRBV20-1 combines with J gene TRBJ1-5; no reliable D call. The CDR3 runs 15 residues. Trimming shortened V by 1 base and J by 0 bases, and 10 bases separated the two germline ends. The germline V gene has CDR1 DFQATT and CDR2 SNEGSKA (reference sequence). CDR3 in DNA: TGCAGTGCTAGAGGGGTAGGATCTAGCAATCAGCCCCAGCATTTT. This gives the protein CSARGVGSSNQPQHF.

The chain carries TRBV2 and TRBJ2-1; the D gene is possibly TRBD1 (5 bases). Germline assignment: CDR1 SNHLY and CDR2 FYNNEI. V was clipped by 2 bases and J by 7 bases, with 12 bases between them. The CDR3 covers 14 residues. This CDR3 reads CASSEIRSGNEQFF. In DNA, the CDR3 is TGTGCCAGCAGTGAAATCCGATCAGGGAATGAGCAGTTCTTC.

This clonotype was found a few times. The chain joins TRBV5-1 to TRBJ2-7; D is ambiguous. Germline V gene sequence: CDR1 SGHRS, CDR2 YFSETQ. V gave up 1 base and J gave up 2 bases, with 10 bases separating them. The CDR3 loop spans 14 amino acids. The CDR3 bases are TGCGCCAGCAGCTTGAGATCGGGCCCCTACGAGCAGTACTTC. Protein sequence: CASSLRSGPYEQYF.

V is TRBV3-1 and J is TRBJ2-2, with 10 bases lining up with TRBD2. The germline CDR1 and CDR2 sequences are LGHDT and YNNKEL (reference sequence). The CDR3 is 20 amino acids. V lost 1 base to trimming and J lost 4 bases; unmatched junction nucleotides: 15. The CDR3 is CASSQGLLRKREGPTGELFF. CDR3 bases: TGTGCCAGCAGCCAAGGCCTTCTGAGGAAGCGGGAGGGTCCCACCGGGGAGCTGTTTTTT.

In this sample, this clonotype turned up a few times. The CDR3 DNA reads TGTGCCAGCAGCTTAGTTACGTCAGCGGGAGGCCCCAGAGAGACCCAGTACTTC. Translation: CASSLVTSAGGPRETQYF. V is TRBV7-2 and J is TRBJ2-5, with 9 bases fitting TRBD2. The CDR3 has 18 residues. J lost 4 bases, V lost 1 base, and 13 bases had no gene match. Germline values: CDR1 SGHTA, CDR2 FQGNSA.

This clonotype appeared many times. The J gene is TRBJ1-5, the V gene TRBV5-1; 8 bases agree with TRBD1. The CDR3 is 15 residues long. V trimming: 4 bases; J trimming: 5 bases; junction bases outside the gene matches: 8. The germline V gene has CDR1 SGHRS and CDR2 YFSETQ. The CDR3 DNA reads TGCGCCAGCAGCCCGAGACAGGGGAGGGATCAGCCCCAGCATTTT. This encodes CASSPRQGRDQPQHF.

This clonotype was observed many times. This rearrangement joins TRBV11-2 to TRBJ1-2; unclear D gene. Trimming stripped 0 bases from V and 0 bases from J, with 8 bases between. Per the germline V gene, CDR1 is SGHAT and CDR2 is FQNNGV. This CDR3 region has 15 residues. The CDR3 reads CASSLEPGPNYGYTF. In DNA, the CDR3 is TGTGCCAGCAGCTTAGAACCAGGACCTAACTATGGCTACACCTTC.

The sample holds many counts of this clonotype. The chain is built from TRBV20-1 and TRBJ2-7; no clear D gene. This CDR3 comprises 12 residues. The V end was cut by 1 base, the J end by 2 bases, with 6 bases between. CDR1 and CDR2 from the germline V gene are DFQATT and SNEGSKA (reference sequence). The CDR3 sequence: CSARVSTYEQYF. The CDR3, as DNA: TGCAGTGCTAGAGTATCTACCTACGAGCAGTACTTC.

This clonotype has a handful of counts. J is TRBJ2-1 and V is TRBV5-1; 7 positions agree with TRBD2. Germline assignment: CDR1 SGHRS and CDR2 YFSETQ. Trimming removed 3 bases from V and 10 bases from J; junction bases left unmatched: 7. The CDR3 contains 13 residues. DNA for the CDR3: TGCGCCAGCAGCTCTGGACTAGGCGGGGAGCAGTTCTTC. Translating gives CASSSGLGGEQFF. The full variable domain, completed using reference TRBV5-1 and TRBJ2-1, is KAGVTQTPRYLIKTRGQQVTLSCSPISGHRSVSWYQQTPGQGLQFLFEYFSETQRNKGNFPGRFSGRQFSNSRSEMNVSTLELGDSALYLCASSSGLGGEQFFGPGTRLTVL.

This clonotype came up a few times. The chain combines TRBV27 with TRBJ2-2, with 9 bases aligning to TRBD1. There are 17 residues in the CDR3. CDR1 MNHEY and CDR2 SMNVEV come from the germline V gene (reference sequence). V shed 4 bases, J shed 0 bases, and the junction held 6 bases outside the gene matches. CDR3 in amino acids: CASSSETGGANTGELFF. In DNA, the CDR3 is TGTGCCAGCAGTTCTGAAACAGGGGGCGCGAACACCGGGGAGCTGTTTTTT.

In nucleotides, the CDR3 is TGTGCCAGCAGCCTCCGTTCAAACACTGAAGCTTTCTTT. Its protein is CASSLRSNTEAFF. The genes are TRBV11-1 and TRBJ1-1; D uncertain. CDR1 and CDR2 (germline): SGHAT, FQDESV (reference sequence). The CDR3 totals 13 residues. The V end was cut by 5 bases, the J end by 2 bases, with 9 bases between.

This clonotype was detected only a few times. This chain's CDR3 is CASSQGSYADSGLAFF. The CDR3 DNA reads as TGCGCCAGCAGCCAAGGGAGCTATGCGGACTCGGGGTTGGCGTTCTTC. This sequence joins TRBV4-1 and TRBJ2-1; TRBD2 might be the D (5 bases). With 1 base removed from V and 15 bases from J, the gap between germline ends came to 25 bases. Germline values: CDR1 MGHRA, CDR2 YSYEKL. The CDR3 length is 16 residues.

This clonotype was detected only a few times. This chain uses TRBV30 with TRBJ1-1; no clear D gene. The CDR3 has 12 amino acids. V dropped 2 bases and J dropped 6 bases, with 10 bases sitting between them. Germline values: CDR1 GTSNPN, CDR2 SVGIG (reference sequence). CDR3 amino acids: CAWSPGKSEAFF. CDR3 sequence (DNA): TGTGCCTGGAGTCCCGGGAAGTCTGAAGCTTTCTTT.

This clonotype was recorded at least ten times. J is TRBJ2-1 and V is TRBV7-9; TRBD2 is a possible D gene (6 bases). The CDR3 is 15 residues long. Trimming left V 5 bases short and J 9 bases short, with 20 bases between. Germline CDR1 reads SEHNR; CDR2 reads FQNEAQ (reference sequence). CDR3 residues: CASSPRGTGDTEQFF. The CDR3 bases are TGTGCCAGCAGCCCCCGGGGGACGGGAGATACTGAGCAGTTCTTC.

This clonotype was recorded many times. This chain joins TRBV4-1 and TRBJ2-7; D call uncertain. This CDR3 is built from 15 residues. Trimming took off 4 bases at V and 0 bases at J, with 13 bases between the two ends. The germline CDR1 and CDR2 sequences are MGHRA and YSYEKL. The DNA for the CDR3 is TGCGCCAGCAGCCTCAATGACCAGACCTCCTACGAGCAGTACTTC. Protein sequence: CASSLNDQTSYEQYF.

Only a few counts were recorded for this clonotype. The chain recombines TRBV10-3 with TRBJ2-7; D gene unclear. Germline loops: CDR1 ENHRY, CDR2 SYGVKD. Between the trimmed V and J ends, which lost 8 bases and 5 bases, there was a span of 10 bases. The CDR3 has 11 residues. The CDR3 DNA sequence: TGTGCCATCGCCGCCGGAGACGAGCAGTACTTC. It is translated as CAIAAGDEQYF.

The V and J genes are TRBV20-1 and TRBJ2-1; TRBD2 aligns across 9 bases. The CDR3 sequence is 19 residues long. V trimming: 8 bases; J trimming: 0 bases; junction bases outside the gene matches: 20. Germline CDR1 is DFQATT and CDR2 is SNEGSKA (reference sequence). The CDR3 region is CSSGEGIAGVRFSYNEQFF. CDR3 coding DNA: TGCAGTTCCGGGGAGGGTATAGCGGGAGTGAGGTTCTCCTACAATGAGCAGTTCTTC.

The chain links TRBV20-1 to TRBJ1-5, with 7 bases matching TRBD1. The CDR3 runs 14 residues. Trimming took 6 bases from V and 6 from J; bases not matched to a gene: 11. Germline values: CDR1 DFQATT, CDR2 SNEGSKA (reference sequence). In nucleotides, the CDR3 is TGCAGTGCCGTGACAGGGTCTGGAAGTCAGCCCCAGCATTTT. Translating gives CSAVTGSGSQPQHF.

This clonotype was seen ten or more times. The CDR3 loop is CASSLGGGSYNEQFF. Here the CDR3 DNA reads TGTGCCAGCAGCTTAGGGGGAGGCTCCTACAATGAGCAGTTCTTC. The V gene is TRBV7-8, the J gene TRBJ2-1, with D possibly matching TRBD2 (6 bases). V shed 1 base and J shed 0 bases, with 7 bases lying between them. The CDR3 extends over 15 amino acids. Germline V gene sequence: CDR1 SGHVS, CDR2 FQNEAQ.

The sample holds many counts of this clonotype. The chain is built from TRBV4-2 and TRBJ1-3; D uncertain. V dropped 0 bases and J dropped 0 bases, with 12 bases sitting between them. CDR3 size: 17 residues. Germline CDR1 and CDR2: LGHNA and YNFKEQ. DNA of the CDR3: TGTGCCAGCAGCCAAGATTGGGCAGGTCTCTCTGGAAACACCATATATTTT. Its protein product is CASSQDWAGLSGNTIYF.

This clonotype turned up a few times. The chain has TRBV28 and TRBJ1-2; no definite D call. Germline-derived CDR1 and CDR2 are MDHEN and SYDVKM. The V end was cut by 3 bases, the J end by 1 base, with 3 bases between. The CDR3 is 12 residues long. CDR3: CASSFDNYGYTF. The CDR3 bases are TGTGCCAGCAGTTTTGATAACTATGGCTACACCTTC.

CDR3 loop: CASSHGGPPYEQYF. DNA for the CDR3: TGTGCCAGCTCTCACGGGGGGCCGCCGTACGAGCAGTACTTC. The genes are TRBV7-2 and TRBJ2-7, with a possible D match to TRBD2 (7 bases). The V end was cut by 8 bases, the J end by 4 bases, with 18 bases between. The CDR3 covers 14 residues. Germline-derived CDR1 and CDR2 are SGHTA and FQGNSA.

CDR3: CASSSVGQVDYEQYF. In DNA form, the CDR3 reads TGTGCCAGCAGTTCGGTGGGTCAGGTGGACTACGAGCAGTACTTC. The V call is TRBV28, the J call TRBJ2-7; D not certain. The V end lost 4 bases, the J end lost 3 bases, and 16 bases lay between the germline ends. This CDR3 has 15 amino acids. CDR1 and CDR2 from the germline V gene are MDHEN and SYDVKM.